This entry lists 23 T cell receptor beta chains sequenced from one sample in a study of T cells in localized non-small cell lung cancer. The assay was immunoSEQ multiplex PCR, and TCRdb's table has in-frame clones only and misses some. The data show roughly 77,000 clones, around 90% seen once. The input for sequencing was peripheral blood, taken before any cancer treatment. The receptors come from a woman aged 35-75 years with stage I squamous cell lung carcinoma.

The CDR3 spells CASSITPGLPIYEQYF. The CDR3 coding sequence is TGTGCCAGCAGCATCACCCCGGGACTTCCCATTTACGAGCAGTACTTC. The rearrangement joins TRBV9 to TRBJ2-7; the D gene is possibly TRBD2 (6 bases). CDR3 length equals 16 residues. Trimming stripped 4 bases from V and 4 bases from J, with 21 bases between. The germline CDR1 and CDR2 sequences are SGDLS and YYNGEE.

This clone has just one count. The V gene is TRBV6-4, the J gene TRBJ1-5; no clear D. V was shortened by 9 bases and J by 5 bases, with 11 bases between the two germline ends. The CDR3 runs 12 residues. The germline gives CDR1 MRHNA, CDR2 SNTAGT. CDR3 sequence (DNA): TGTGCCAGGGCAGGAAGAGATCAGCCCCAGCATTTT. Protein product: CARAGRDQPQHF.

V is TRBV27 and J is TRBJ1-5; TRBD1 might be the D (6 bases). The CDR3 covers 16 residues. V shed 3 bases and J shed 4 bases, with 16 bases lying between them. Germline CDR1 reads MNHEY; CDR2 reads SMNVEV (reference sequence). The CDR3 DNA reads as TGTGCCAGCAGTTTGGGGGGCGCAACCCGAAATCAGCCCCAGCATTTT. Encoded protein: CASSLGGATRNQPQHF.

The rearrangement joins TRBV30 to TRBJ1-4; D is unresolved. Trimming removed 0 bases from V and 5 bases from J, with 7 bases in between. The CDR3 length is 13 residues. CDR1 and CDR2 from the germline V gene are GTSNPN and SVGIG (reference sequence). The CDR3 nucleotides are TGTGCCTGGAGTGTATCGGGGAATGAAAAACTGTTTTTT. Its translation is CAWSVSGNEKLFF.

This rearrangement joins TRBV19 to TRBJ1-5; 7 nucleotides match TRBD1. Looked up from germline, CDR1 is LNHDA and CDR2 is SQIVND (reference sequence). The CDR3 spans 17 residues. The trim removed 5 bases at V and 2 bases at J, leaving 12 bases unmatched. The CDR3 here is CASSPRPGQWGNQPQHF. The CDR3 DNA reads as TGTGCCAGTAGTCCCCGACCGGGACAGTGGGGCAATCAGCCCCAGCATTTT.

The sample holds one count of this clone. V usage is TRBV5-1 and J usage is TRBJ1-1; D unresolved. The V and J ends lost 0 bases and 4 bases respectively, with 10 bases between them. The CDR3 sequence is 14 residues long. Per germline, CDR1 SGHRS and CDR2 YFSETQ. CDR3 DNA sequence: TGCGCCAGCAGCTTGGGGGGTTTCGGCACTGAAGCTTTCTTT. Translated, it gives CASSLGGFGTEAFF.

This chain uses TRBV18 with TRBJ2-5, with 13 bases lining up with TRBD2. Trimming at V came to 6 bases and at J to 5 bases, leaving 3 bases not matched to a gene. The length of the CDR3 is 14 residues. Per germline, CDR1 KGHSH and CDR2 LQKENI. CDR3 bases: TGTGCCAGCTCTCGGACTAGCGGGGGTGAGACCCAGTACTTC. As protein: CASSRTSGGETQYF.

This sequence joins TRBV12-5 and TRBJ1-1; possibly TRBD1 for D (5 bases). V dropped 7 bases and J dropped 4 bases, with 16 bases sitting between them. Germline loops: CDR1 LGHNT, CDR2 FRNRAP. The CDR3 consists of 14 residues. The CDR3 sequence is CASVKGGTGTEAFF. The CDR3 DNA follows: TGTGCTAGTGTAAAGGGCGGGACCGGCACTGAAGCTTTCTTT.

This clone was seen once. The rearrangement links TRBV2 to TRBJ2-5; D gene uncertain. V shed 0 bases and J shed 14 bases, with 10 bases lying between them. Germline V lookup: CDR1 SNHLY, CDR2 FYNNEI. This CDR3 has 11 residues. The chain's CDR3 is CASSEASRLYF. The CDR3 DNA sequence: TGTGCCAGCAGTGAAGCCAGCAGATTATACTTC. Full variable domain (outside the CDR3, taken from reference TRBV2 and TRBJ2-5): EPEVTQTPSHQVTQMGQEVILRCVPISNHLYFYWYRQILGQKVEFLVSFYNNEISEKSEIFDDQFSVERPDGSNFTLKIRSTKLEDSAMYFCASSEASRLYFGPGTRLLVL.

The chain links TRBV11-2 to TRBJ1-2; D unresolved. Germline CDR1 and CDR2: SGHAT and FQNNGV. The V gene lost 1 base and the J gene lost 6 bases, with 3 bases spanning the gap. The CDR3 covers 11 residues. As DNA, the CDR3 is TGTGCCAGCAGCTTAGTCCATGGCTACACCTTC. Protein sequence: CASSLVHGYTF.

A single count supports this clone. CDR3 in amino acids: CASSRDLYTDTQYF. The CDR3 DNA follows: TGTGCCAGCAGCCGGGACTTATACACAGATACGCAGTATTTT. This rearrangement joins TRBV7-4 to TRBJ2-3; D is possibly TRBD2 (6 bases). The CDR3 loop spans 14 amino acids. Trimming stripped 5 bases from V and 2 bases from J, with 11 bases between. CDR1 and CDR2 from the germline V gene are SGHVT and SQSDAQ.

J is TRBJ1-4 and V is TRBV11-2; D gene uncertain. Per germline, CDR1 SGHAT and CDR2 FQNNGV. V dropped 0 bases and J dropped 13 bases, with 12 bases sitting between them. The CDR3 length is 13 residues. The CDR3 DNA follows: TGTGCCAGCAGCTTAGATATAGGTCCTACACTGTTTTTT. This translates into CASSLDIGPTLFF. Full variable domain (outside the CDR3, taken from reference TRBV11-2 and TRBJ1-4): EAGVAQSPRYKIIEKRQSVAFWCNPISGHATLYWYQQILGQGPKLLIQFQNNGVVDDSQLPKDRFSAERLKGVDSTLKIQPAKLEDSAVYLCASSLDIGPTLFFGSGTQLSVL.

The J gene is TRBJ2-3, the V gene TRBV7-3, with 14 bases aligning to TRBD2. CDR1 and CDR2 (germline): SGHTA, FQGTGA. This CDR3 spans 17 amino acids. Trimming at V came to 3 bases and at J to 4 bases, leaving 6 bases not matched to a gene. The CDR3 nucleotides are TGTGCCAGCAGCTTTGGGACTAGCGGGGGCCCCCCAGATACGCAGTATTTT. Translating it yields CASSFGTSGGPPDTQYF. The full variable domain, rest sourced from reference TRBV7-3 and TRBJ2-3, is GAGVSQTPSNKVTEKGKYVELRCDPISGHTALYWYRQSLGQGPEFLIYFQGTGAADDSGLPNDRFFAVRPEGSVSTLKIQRTERGDSAVYLCASSFGTSGGPPDTQYFGPGTRLTVL.

The chain combines TRBV19 with TRBJ1-2; D not resolved. Germline V gene data show CDR1 as LNHDA and CDR2 as SQIVND (reference sequence). The ends were cut back, 4 bases at V and 1 base at J, with 13 bases in the middle. The CDR3 is made up of 15 amino acids. This CDR3 is CASSTPPSVNYGYTF. The CDR3 DNA sequence: TGTGCCAGTAGTACCCCCCCCAGCGTTAACTATGGCTACACCTTC.

J is TRBJ1-6 and V is TRBV10-3, with a weak D call TRBD1 (5 bases). Germline V gene sequence: CDR1 ENHRY, CDR2 SYGVKD. The CDR3 length is 16 residues. V gave up 2 bases and J gave up 7 bases, with 15 bases separating them. The CDR3 loop is CAISEGGGFRNSPLHF. The CDR3 region has the DNA TGTGCCATCAGTGAGGGTGGGGGGTTTAGGAATTCACCCCTCCACTTT.

This sequence joins TRBV30 and TRBJ2-7; tentatively, D is TRBD1 (5 bases). Germline V gene sequence: CDR1 GTSNPN, CDR2 SVGIG (reference sequence). The ends were cut back, 5 bases at V and 3 bases at J, with 11 bases in the middle. The CDR3 extends over 12 amino acids. DNA for the CDR3: TGTGCCTGGGGGGCAGTCAACTACGAGCAGTACTTC. Amino acid sequence: CAWGAVNYEQYF.

To note about this clone: Other DNA sequences in the sample encode the same CDR3. This chain links TRBV19 with TRBJ1-1, with 7 bases fitting TRBD1. The germline V gene encodes CDR1 LNHDA and CDR2 SQIVND (reference sequence). The CDR3 is made up of 15 amino acids. Trimming cost V 3 bases and J 0 bases; bases outside gene matches: 4. The CDR3 protein is CASSIRDRLNTEAFF. The CDR3 DNA reads TGTGCCAGTAGTATCCGGGACAGACTGAACACTGAAGCTTTCTTT. Variable domain in full (rest from reference TRBV19 and TRBJ1-1): DGGITQSPKYLFRKEGQNVTLSCEQNLNHDAMYWYRQDPGQGLRLIYYSQIVNDFQKGDIAEGYSVSREKKESFPLTVTSAQKNPTAFYLCASSIRDRLNTEAFFGQGTRLTVV.

The rearrangement uses TRBV5-1 and TRBJ1-4; the match to TRBD1 covers 9 bases. The CDR3 spans 14 residues. V trimming: 4 bases; J trimming: 8 bases; junction bases outside the gene matches: 6. CDR1 and CDR2 (germline): SGHRS, YFSETQ. The CDR3 DNA reads TGCGCCAGCAGCCGGGGACAGGGAAACGAAAAACTGTTTTTT. Translation gives CASSRGQGNEKLFF.

The CDR3 sequence is CASSSGGGAGEQYF. The CDR3 nucleotides read TGCGCCAGCAGCTCCGGCGGGGGGGCAGGAGAGCAGTACTTC. The chain combines TRBV5-1 with TRBJ2-7, with TRBD2 matching over 9 bases. The CDR3 length is 14 residues. Germline CDR1 SGHRS, CDR2 YFSETQ. J gave up 7 bases and V 3 bases, and 8 bases lay outside the gene matches.

The chain couples TRBV27 to TRBJ1-2, with TRBD1 as a possible D gene (5 bases). Per the germline V gene, CDR1 is MNHEY and CDR2 is SMNVEV (reference sequence). V lost 8 bases to trimming and J lost 6 bases, with 10 bases between them. This CDR3 is built from 11 residues. For the CDR3, the DNA is TGTGCCAGCTGGGGGAGGCATGGCTACACCTTC. It encodes CASWGRHGYTF.

The rearrangement links TRBV28 to TRBJ2-7; TRBD1 agrees at 9 bases. The CDR3 runs 15 residues. The germline V gene encodes CDR1 MDHEN and CDR2 SYDVKM. The junction had 8 bases not matched to a gene; V was cut back by 6 bases and J by 2 bases. In DNA, the CDR3 is TGTGCCAGCAGGGGCACCGGGACAGGGACCTACGAGCAGTACTTC. This translates into CASRGTGTGTYEQYF.

This rearrangement joins TRBV6-5 to TRBJ2-2; TRBD1 agrees at 7 bases. The CDR3 extends over 15 amino acids. The V gene's germline CDR1 is MNHEY and CDR2 SVGAGI. After removal of 5 bases from V and 4 bases from J, the junction contained 7 bases not matched to a gene. The CDR3 DNA reads as TGTGCCAGCAGTCGACAGGGTGAAATCACCGGGGAGCTGTTTTTT. This gives the protein CASSRQGEITGELFF.

The chain combines TRBV29-1 with TRBJ1-1; a possible D gene is TRBD1 (5 bases). The CDR3 totals 13 residues. CDR1 and CDR2 (germline): SQVTM, ANQGSEA. V lost 7 bases, J lost 1 base, and 13 bases lay in between. This CDR3 reads CSGQRGANTEAFF. Here the CDR3 DNA reads TGCAGCGGCCAAAGAGGGGCGAACACTGAAGCTTTCTTT.